Below, 4 T cell receptor beta chains from the same sample are listed, as sequenced in a study of cytomegalovirus exposure and HLA in healthy donors. Amplification used 60 Vbeta primers and 13 Jbeta primers. Here immunoSEQ multiplex PCR was the method, and the copy in TCRdb shows in-frame clones only, minus some. The sample lists roughly 170,000 clones; roughly 80% were seen once. Sequenced sample: PBMCs. These TCRs come from a boy younger than 18 in good health and CMV-seronegative.

This clone came up once. The chain employs TRBV5-5 and TRBJ1-4, with a weak D call TRBD1 (6 bases). V was shortened by 0 bases and J by 1 base, with 19 bases between the two germline ends. This CDR3 comprises 19 residues. Per germline, CDR1 SGHKS and CDR2 YYEKEE (reference sequence). The CDR3 loop is CASSLDGSPVRGTNEKLFF. CDR3 DNA: TGTGCCAGCAGCTTGGACGGCTCGCCGGTCAGGGGAACTAATGAAAAACTGTTTTTT.

The chain has TRBV19 and TRBJ1-1; D might be TRBD1 (6 bases). Germline CDR1 reads LNHDA; CDR2 reads SQIVND (reference sequence). The CDR3 is 17 residues long. V lost 9 bases to trimming and J lost 1 base, with 24 bases between them. CDR3 residues: CASYGWTEGLRNTEAFF. CDR3 DNA sequence: TGTGCCAGCTACGGATGGACAGAGGGCCTTCGGAACACTGAAGCTTTCTTT.

This chain links TRBV19 with TRBJ2-6, with TRBD2 matching 8 bases. The germline CDR1 and CDR2 sequences are LNHDA and SQIVND (reference sequence). V gave up 1 base and J gave up 0 bases; unmatched junction bases: 8. CDR3 length: 19 residues. The CDR3 loop is CASSIVWLAGPSGANVLTF. CDR3 sequence (DNA): TGTGCCAGTAGTATAGTATGGCTAGCGGGTCCCTCTGGGGCCAACGTCCTGACTTTC.

The chain joins TRBV30 to TRBJ2-5; perhaps TRBD1 as D (5 bases). CDR1 is GTSNPN and CDR2 is SVGIG in the germline V gene (reference sequence). V dropped 0 bases and J dropped 3 bases, with 8 bases sitting between them. CDR3 size: 13 residues. CDR3 sequence (DNA): TGTGCCTGGAGTGTGACAGTGAAAGAGACCCAGTACTTC. This sequence encodes CAWSVTVKETQYF.